Each of the 9 T cell receptor beta chains below was sequenced from the same sample in a study of cytomegalovirus exposure and HLA in healthy donors. The PCR made use of 60 Vbeta and 13 Jbeta primers. Profiling relied on immunoSEQ multiplex PCR, and the TCRdb table lists in-frame clones only, not all of them. The sample consists of under 200,000 clones, approximately 71% of them appearing once. Specimen: PBMCs. These TCRs come from a male donor in good health and CMV-seronegative.

This clone appeared a single time. The chain recombines TRBV9 with TRBJ2-2; 7 bases are a match to TRBD1. Trimming took 1 base from V and 4 from J; bases not matched to a gene: 4. The CDR3 contains 15 residues. Germline V gives CDR1 SGDLS, CDR2 YYNGEE. This chain's CDR3 is CASSVTRGPTGELFF. Here the CDR3 DNA reads TGTGCCAGCAGCGTAACAAGGGGGCCCACCGGGGAGCTGTTTTTT.

This chain uses TRBV28 with TRBJ2-7; 14 bases align to TRBD2. V shed 7 bases and J 6 bases; nucleotides not matched to a gene: 8. Germline CDR1 reads MDHEN; CDR2 reads SYDVKM. The CDR3 has 15 residues. The CDR3 reads CASTSAGTSGSEQYF. The CDR3 DNA follows: TGTGCCAGCACCAGTGCCGGGACTAGCGGGAGCGAGCAGTACTTC.

The J gene is TRBJ1-6, the V gene TRBV5-1; no clear D. This CDR3 has 15 residues. Trimming stripped 2 bases from V and 3 bases from J, with 9 bases between. Per germline, CDR1 SGHRS and CDR2 YFSETQ. The CDR3 loop reads CASSFQTNYNSPLHF. The DNA of the CDR3 is TGCGCCAGCAGCTTCCAGACTAACTATAATTCACCCCTCCACTTT.

On this clone: A far larger clone is just one base off, so this is likely a read error. J is TRBJ1-3 and V is TRBV20-1, with unresolved D. The CDR3 contains 11 residues. The germline V gene encodes CDR1 DFQATT and CDR2 SNEGSKA (reference sequence). CDR3 protein: CSASAGNTVYF. In DNA form, the CDR3 reads TGCAGTGCTAGTGCGGGAAACACCGTATATTTT.

Turning to this clone: At one of its ends the junction is not consistent with the germline gene, which may arise from a read error. This sample includes further DNA sequences coding for the same CDR3. The chain recombines TRBV9 with TRBJ2-2; no clear D gene. Germline V CDR1 and CDR2: SGDLS, YYNGEE. The CDR3 has 15 residues. CDR3 sequence (DNA): TGCGCCAGCAGCGTATGGAGTGCGGACACCGGGGAGCTGTTTTTT. It translates to CASSVWSADTGELFF.

V usage is TRBV11-2 and J usage is TRBJ2-7; 8 positions match TRBD1. This CDR3 has 14 amino acids. Germline values: CDR1 SGHAT, CDR2 FQNNGV. V lost 3 bases to trimming and J lost 5 bases; unmatched junction nucleotides: 6. CDR3 amino acids: CASSFLRTGNEQYF. The CDR3 nucleotides read TGTGCCAGCAGCTTCCTCCGGACAGGGAACGAGCAGTACTTC.

This clone has a single count. The J gene is TRBJ2-1, the V gene TRBV4-1, with 14 nucleotides matching TRBD2. Germline V gene data show CDR1 as MGHRA and CDR2 as YSYEKL. CDR3 length: 19 residues. J was trimmed by 7 bases and V by 11 bases; bases with no gene match: 22. The CDR3 is CASKPRGTSGRVSGNEQFF. DNA of the CDR3: TGCGCCTCCAAGCCAAGGGGGACTAGCGGGAGAGTATCGGGGAATGAGCAGTTCTTC.

This clone was counted a few times. The chain has TRBV7-2 and TRBJ2-3; 12 positions agree with TRBD2. Germline V gene sequence: CDR1 SGHTA, CDR2 FQGNSA. The CDR3 is 15 residues long. Losses at the gene ends were 3 bases for V and 4 bases for J; bases not matched to a gene: 2. CDR3 DNA sequence: TGTGCCAGCAGCTTCCGACTAGCGGGAGCAGATACGCAGTATTTT. It yields the protein CASSFRLAGADTQYF.

V is TRBV5-4 and J is TRBJ1-4, with D unresolved. CDR1 and CDR2 from the germline V gene are SGHNT and YYREEE (reference sequence). Trimming shortened V by 5 bases and J by 6 bases, and 8 bases separated the two germline ends. The CDR3 is made up of 12 amino acids. CDR3 in amino acids: CASRGGDEKLFF. In nucleotides, the CDR3 is TGTGCCAGCAGGGGCGGGGATGAAAAACTGTTTTTT.